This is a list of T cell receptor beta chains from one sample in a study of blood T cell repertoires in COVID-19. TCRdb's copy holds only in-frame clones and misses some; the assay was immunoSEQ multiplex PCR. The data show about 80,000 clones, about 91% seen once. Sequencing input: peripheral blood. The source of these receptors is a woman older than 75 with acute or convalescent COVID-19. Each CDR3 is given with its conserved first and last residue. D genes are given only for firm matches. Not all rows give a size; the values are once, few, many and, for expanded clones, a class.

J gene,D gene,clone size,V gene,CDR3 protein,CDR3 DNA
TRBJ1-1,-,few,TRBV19,CASSMGAGRNTEAFF,TGTGCCAGTAGTATGGGGGCGGGCAGGAACACTGAAGCTTTCTTT
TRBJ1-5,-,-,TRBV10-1,CARPKTGPEEFSNQPQHF,TGCGCCAGACCTAAAACAGGACCCGAGGAGTTTAGCAATCAGCCCCAGCATTTT
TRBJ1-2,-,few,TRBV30,CAWMEGGAVYGYTF,TGTGCCTGGATGGAAGGGGGGGCGGTCTATGGCTACACCTTC
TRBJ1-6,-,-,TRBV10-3,CAISDSTGMGNSPLHF,TGTGCCATCAGTGATTCTACAGGGATGGGCAATTCACCCCTCCACTTT
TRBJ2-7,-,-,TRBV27,CASSVDRNSYEQYF,TGTGCCAGCAGTGTCGACAGAAATTCCTACGAGCAGTACTTC
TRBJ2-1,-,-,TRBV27,CASSSDRLIYNEQFF,TGTGCCAGCAGTTCCGACAGGTTAATATACAATGAGCAGTTCTTC
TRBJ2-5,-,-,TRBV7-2,CASSPQTAGEETQYF,TGTGCCAGCAGCCCCCAGACGGCAGGGGAGGAGACCCAGTACTTC
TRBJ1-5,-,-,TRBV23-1,CASSQCPGAGGGYQPQHF,TGCGCCAGCAGTCAATGCCCCGGCGCGGGCGGCGGCTATCAGCCCCAGCATTTT
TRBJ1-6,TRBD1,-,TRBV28,CASVRDRGSGSPLHF,TGTGCCAGCGTCCGGGACAGGGGGTCTGGTTCACCCCTCCACTTT
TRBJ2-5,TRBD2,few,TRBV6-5,CASESSGQETQYF,TGTGCCAGCGAATCTAGCGGTCAAGAGACCCAGTACTTC
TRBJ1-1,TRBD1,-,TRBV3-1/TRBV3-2,CASSPGTGVRAFF,TGTGCCAGCAGCCCTGGGACAGGGGTTCGGGCTTTCTTT
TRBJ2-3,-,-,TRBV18,CASSPRVGYTDTQYF,TGTGCCAGCTCACCACGGGTCGGGTACACAGATACGCAGTATTTT
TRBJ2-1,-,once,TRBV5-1,CASSSTVTSSYNEQFF,TGCGCCAGCAGCTCGACAGTGACGAGCTCCTACAATGAGCAGTTCTTC
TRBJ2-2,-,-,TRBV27,CASSTNRGVAGLGRELFF,TGTGCCAGCAGTACCAACAGGGGCGTAGCGGGATTGGGTAGGGAGCTGTTTTTT
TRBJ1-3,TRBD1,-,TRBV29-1,CSVGDRGSGNTIYF,TGCAGCGTGGGGGACAGGGGGTCGGGAAACACCATATATTTT
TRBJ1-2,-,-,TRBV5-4,CASSPRESVYGYTF,TGTGCCAGCAGCCCCCGGGAGTCGGTCTATGGCTACACCTTC
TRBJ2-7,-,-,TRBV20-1,CSVASYEQYF,TGCAGTGTTGCGTCCTACGAGCAGTACTTC
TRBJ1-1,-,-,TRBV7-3,CASSFLGQLNTEAFF,TGTGCCAGCAGCTTCCTCGGACAGCTGAACACTGAAGCTTTCTTT
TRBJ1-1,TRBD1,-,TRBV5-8,CASSLGGWTTEAFF,TGTGCCAGCAGCTTAGGGGGCTGGACCACTGAAGCTTTCTTT
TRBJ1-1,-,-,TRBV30,CAWSPQGTKTNTEAFF,TGTGCCTGGAGTCCCCAGGGGACCAAGACGAACACTGAAGCTTTCTTT
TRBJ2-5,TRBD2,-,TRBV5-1,CASSSQPSGRPQETQYF,TGCGCCAGCAGCTCGCAACCTAGCGGGAGGCCCCAAGAGACCCAGTACTTC
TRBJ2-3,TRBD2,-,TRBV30,CAWRGLASTDTQYF,TGTGCCTGGAGGGGACTAGCGAGCACAGATACGCAGTATTTT
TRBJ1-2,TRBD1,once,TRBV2,CASSQPGQGDYGYTF,TGTGCCAGCAGCCAACCGGGACAGGGGGACTATGGCTACACCTTC
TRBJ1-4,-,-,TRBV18,CASSPPSFEKLFF,TGTGCCAGCTCACCACCGTCTTTTGAAAAACTGTTTTTT
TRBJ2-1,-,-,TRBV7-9,CASSLAPPGLGNNEQFF,TGTGCCAGCAGCTTGGCCCCTCCGGGACTGGGGAACAATGAGCAGTTCTTC
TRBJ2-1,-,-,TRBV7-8,CASSAVSGSYNEQFF,TGTGCCAGCAGCGCCGTGAGCGGCTCCTACAATGAGCAGTTCTTC
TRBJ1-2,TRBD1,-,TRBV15,CATSRGTGGISGYTF,TGTGCCACCAGCAGAGGGACAGGGGGGATTTCGGGCTACACCTTC
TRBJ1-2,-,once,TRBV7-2,CASSLDNRQSYGYTF,TGTGCCAGCAGCTTAGATAATAGACAGAGCTATGGCTACACCTTC
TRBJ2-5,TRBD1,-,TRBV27,CASSPLRTGRGETQYF,TGTGCCAGCAGTCCTCTAAGGACAGGGCGTGGAGAGACCCAGTACTTC
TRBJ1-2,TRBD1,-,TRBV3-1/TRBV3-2,CASSQGQGAGHGYTF,TGTGCCAGCAGTCAAGGACAGGGTGCTGGTCATGGCTACACCTTC
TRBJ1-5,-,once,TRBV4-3,CASSQDRQAAQLPQHF,TGCGCCAGCAGCCAAGATAGGCAGGCAGCCCAATTGCCCCAGCATTTT
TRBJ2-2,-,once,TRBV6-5,CASSTEPSSGELFF,TGTGCCAGCAGTACGGAGCCGTCCTCCGGGGAGCTGTTTTTT
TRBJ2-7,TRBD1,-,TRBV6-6,CASSSGTGLYEQYF,TGTGCCAGCAGTTCCGGGACAGGGCTCTACGAGCAGTACTTC
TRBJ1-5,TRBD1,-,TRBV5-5,CASSWGPGQGSNQPQHF,TGTGCCAGCAGCTGGGGACCGGGACAGGGTAGCAATCAGCCCCAGCATTTT
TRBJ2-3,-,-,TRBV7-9,CASSLAVTQDTDTQYF,TGTGCCAGCAGCTTAGCGGTAACACAAGACACAGATACGCAGTATTTT
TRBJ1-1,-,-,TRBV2,CASSEWAGGTEAFF,TGTGCCAGCAGTGAATGGGCAGGTGGGACTGAAGCTTTCTTT
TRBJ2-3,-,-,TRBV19,CASTSQGRSADTQYF,TGTGCCAGTACCTCACAGGGAAGGTCCGCAGATACGCAGTATTTT
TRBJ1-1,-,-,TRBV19,CASSKAGPNTEAFF,TGTGCCAGTAGTAAGGCAGGGCCGAACACTGAAGCTTTCTTT
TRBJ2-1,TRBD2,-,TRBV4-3,CASSHNSGGPYNEQFF,TGCGCCAGCAGCCATAACAGCGGGGGGCCCTACAATGAGCAGTTCTTC
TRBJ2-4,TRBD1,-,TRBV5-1,CASSDTGAPVQYF,TGCGCCAGCAGTGACACAGGGGCCCCGGTTCAGTACTTC
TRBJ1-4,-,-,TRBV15,CATRQILREKLFF,TGTGCCACCAGACAGATTCTTCGTGAAAAACTGTTTTTT
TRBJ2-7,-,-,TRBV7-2,CASSPTIYEQYF,TGTGCCAGCAGCCCAACTATCTACGAGCAGTACTTC
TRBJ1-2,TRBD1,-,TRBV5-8,CASSTGTGSPLNYGYTF,TGTGCCAGCAGCACAGGGACAGGCTCACCGTTGAACTATGGCTACACCTTC
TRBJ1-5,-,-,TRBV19,CASSPRSTGSNQPQHF,TGTGCCAGTAGTCCCCGTTCGACAGGAAGCAATCAGCCCCAGCATTTT
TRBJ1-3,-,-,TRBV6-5,CASSSGTGNTIYF,TGTGCCAGCAGTTCAGGGACTGGAAACACCATATATTTT
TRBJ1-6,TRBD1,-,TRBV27,CASSSTGNHSPLHF,TGTGCCAGCAGTTCGACAGGGAACCATTCACCCCTCCACTTT
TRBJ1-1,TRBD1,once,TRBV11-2,CASSFRDRGTEAFF,TGTGCCAGCAGCTTCCGGGACAGGGGCACTGAAGCTTTCTTT
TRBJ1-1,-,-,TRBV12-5,CAAGRGMNTEAFF,TGTGCTGCTGGTCGGGGGATGAACACTGAAGCTTTCTTT